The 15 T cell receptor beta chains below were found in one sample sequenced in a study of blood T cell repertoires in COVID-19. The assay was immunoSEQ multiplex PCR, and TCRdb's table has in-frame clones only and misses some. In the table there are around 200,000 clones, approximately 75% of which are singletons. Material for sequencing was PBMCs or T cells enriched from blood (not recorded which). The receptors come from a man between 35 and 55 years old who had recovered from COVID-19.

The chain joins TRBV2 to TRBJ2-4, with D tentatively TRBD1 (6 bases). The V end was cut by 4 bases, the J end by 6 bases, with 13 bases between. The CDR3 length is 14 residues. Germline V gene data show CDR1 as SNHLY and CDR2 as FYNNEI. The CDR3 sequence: CASSAGSRGNIQYF. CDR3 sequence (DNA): TGTGCCAGCAGTGCAGGGAGCAGGGGAAACATTCAGTACTTC.

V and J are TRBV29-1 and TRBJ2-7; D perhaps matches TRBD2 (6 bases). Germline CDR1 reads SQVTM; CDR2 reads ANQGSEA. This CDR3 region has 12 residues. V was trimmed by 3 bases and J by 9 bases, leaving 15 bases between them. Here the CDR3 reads CSVEGGRYGQYF. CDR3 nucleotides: TGCAGCGTTGAGGGGGGAAGGTATGGGCAGTACTTC.

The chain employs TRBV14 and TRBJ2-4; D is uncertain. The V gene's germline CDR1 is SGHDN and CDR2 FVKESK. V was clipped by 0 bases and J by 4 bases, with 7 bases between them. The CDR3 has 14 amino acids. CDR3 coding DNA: TGTGCCAGCAGCCAAGATCTATTGAAAAACATTCAGTACTTC. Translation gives CASSQDLLKNIQYF.

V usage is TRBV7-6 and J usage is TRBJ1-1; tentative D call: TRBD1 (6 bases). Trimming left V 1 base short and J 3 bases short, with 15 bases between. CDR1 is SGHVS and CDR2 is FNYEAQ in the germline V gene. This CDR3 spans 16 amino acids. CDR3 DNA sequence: TGTGCCAGCAGCTTAGACCCAGGGGTTCTGGACACTGAAGCTTTCTTT. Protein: CASSLDPGVLDTEAFF.

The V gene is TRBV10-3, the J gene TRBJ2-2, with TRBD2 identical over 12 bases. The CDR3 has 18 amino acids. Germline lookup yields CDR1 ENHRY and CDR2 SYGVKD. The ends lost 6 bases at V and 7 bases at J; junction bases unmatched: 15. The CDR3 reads CAISALNPSGGAHGELFF. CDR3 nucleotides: TGTGCCATCAGCGCACTAAACCCTAGCGGGGGGGCCCACGGGGAGCTGTTTTTT.

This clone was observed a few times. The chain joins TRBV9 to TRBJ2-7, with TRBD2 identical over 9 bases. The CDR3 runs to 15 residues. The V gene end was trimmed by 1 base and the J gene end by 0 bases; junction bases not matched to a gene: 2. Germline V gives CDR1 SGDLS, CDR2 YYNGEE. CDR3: CASSVLAGSSYEQYF. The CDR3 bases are TGTGCCAGCAGCGTACTAGCGGGGAGCTCCTACGAGCAGTACTTC.

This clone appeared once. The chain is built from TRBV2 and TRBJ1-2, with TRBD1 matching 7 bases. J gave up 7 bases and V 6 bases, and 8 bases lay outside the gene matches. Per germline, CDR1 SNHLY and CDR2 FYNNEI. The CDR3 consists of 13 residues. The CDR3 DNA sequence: TGTGCCAGCAGACCTCAGGGGGTAGGTGGCTACACCTTC. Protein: CASRPQGVGGYTF.

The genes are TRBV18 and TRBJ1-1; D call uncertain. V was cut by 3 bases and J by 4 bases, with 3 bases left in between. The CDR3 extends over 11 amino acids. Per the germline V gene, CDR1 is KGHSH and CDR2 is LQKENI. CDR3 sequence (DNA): TGTGCCAGCTCACCTCGCACTGAAGCTTTCTTT. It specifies CASSPRTEAFF.

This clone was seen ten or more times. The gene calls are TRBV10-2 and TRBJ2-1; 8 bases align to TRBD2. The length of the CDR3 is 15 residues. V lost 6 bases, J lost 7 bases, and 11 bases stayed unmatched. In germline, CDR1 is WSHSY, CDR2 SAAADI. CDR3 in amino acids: CASSQTSVAGNEQFF. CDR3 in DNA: TGCGCCAGCAGCCAAACATCGGTAGCGGGAAATGAGCAGTTCTTC.

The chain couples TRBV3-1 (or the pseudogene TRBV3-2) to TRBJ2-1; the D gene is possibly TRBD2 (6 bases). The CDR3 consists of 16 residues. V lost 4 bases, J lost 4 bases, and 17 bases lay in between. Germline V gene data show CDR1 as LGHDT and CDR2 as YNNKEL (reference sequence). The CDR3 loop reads CASSPTRRASYNEQFF. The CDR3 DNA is TGTGCCAGCAGCCCGACTAGGCGGGCCTCGTACAATGAGCAGTTCTTC.

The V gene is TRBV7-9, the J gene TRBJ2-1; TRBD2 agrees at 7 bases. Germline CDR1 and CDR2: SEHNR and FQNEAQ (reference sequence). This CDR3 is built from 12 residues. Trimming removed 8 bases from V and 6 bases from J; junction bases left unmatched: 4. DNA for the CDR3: TGTGCCAGCCAGAGCGGGGCCAATGAGCAGTTCTTC. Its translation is CASQSGANEQFF.

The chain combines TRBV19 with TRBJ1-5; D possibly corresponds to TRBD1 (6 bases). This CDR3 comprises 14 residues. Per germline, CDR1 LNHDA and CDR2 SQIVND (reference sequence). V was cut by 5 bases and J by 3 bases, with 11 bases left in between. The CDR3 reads CASSAGVYNQPQHF. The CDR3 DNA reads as TGTGCCAGTAGTGCAGGGGTTTACAATCAGCCCCAGCATTTT.

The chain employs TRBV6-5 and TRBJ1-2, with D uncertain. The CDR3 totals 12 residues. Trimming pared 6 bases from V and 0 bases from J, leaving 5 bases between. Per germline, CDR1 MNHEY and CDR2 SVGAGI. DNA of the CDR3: TGTGCCAGCAGCCCCTCTAACTATGGCTACACCTTC. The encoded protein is CASSPSNYGYTF.

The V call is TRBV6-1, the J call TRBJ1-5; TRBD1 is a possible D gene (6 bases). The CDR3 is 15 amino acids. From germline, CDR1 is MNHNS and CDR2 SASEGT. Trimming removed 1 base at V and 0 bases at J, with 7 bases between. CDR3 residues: CASSEGGLSNQPQHF. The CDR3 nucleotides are TGTGCCAGCAGTGAAGGGGGGCTTAGCAATCAGCCCCAGCATTTT.

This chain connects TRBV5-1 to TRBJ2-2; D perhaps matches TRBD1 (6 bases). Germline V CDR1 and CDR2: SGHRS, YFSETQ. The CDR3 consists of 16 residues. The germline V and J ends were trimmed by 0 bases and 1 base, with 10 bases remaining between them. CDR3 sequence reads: CASSLASRGNTGELFF. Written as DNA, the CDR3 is TGCGCCAGCAGCTTGGCCTCCAGGGGGAACACCGGGGAGCTGTTTTTT.